This T cell receptor beta chain was captured by sequencing in a study of shared clonotypes between healthy human individuals. The study's findings and limits: Naive subsets generally had larger estimated richness than memory subsets. Among donors, the sharing of clonotypes was expected to be influenced by sequencing depth.

Turning to this clone: The target antigen is unknown.

CDR1 is MNHNS, CDR2 SASEGT, per germline. The CDR3 is 12 residues long. V shed 8 bases and J shed 3 bases, with 10 bases lying between them. Original handling: As immunoSEQ supplied junction-only sequences (without quality scores), filtering differed. The protocol was immunoSEQ multiplex PCR, while the TCRdb copy is restricted to in-frame clones and leaves out a portion. That table supplies the V and J calls and clone size; D and trimming were determined from the DNA. The table lists 2 million to 2.5 million clones, 90% to 95% of them singletons. The sequenced sample was naive CD4+ T cells from PBMCs. As for subset: CD45RA+ positively selected. The sequence was obtained from a man in his late teens or twenties in good health. Some clones in this sample may be carry-over from other donors' samples. The chain is built from TRBV6-1 and TRBJ1-2; TRBD1 is a possible D gene (5 bases). CDR3 bases: TGTGCCAGCTCCCCAGGGTACTATGGCTACACCTTC. This gives the protein CASSPGYYGYTF.